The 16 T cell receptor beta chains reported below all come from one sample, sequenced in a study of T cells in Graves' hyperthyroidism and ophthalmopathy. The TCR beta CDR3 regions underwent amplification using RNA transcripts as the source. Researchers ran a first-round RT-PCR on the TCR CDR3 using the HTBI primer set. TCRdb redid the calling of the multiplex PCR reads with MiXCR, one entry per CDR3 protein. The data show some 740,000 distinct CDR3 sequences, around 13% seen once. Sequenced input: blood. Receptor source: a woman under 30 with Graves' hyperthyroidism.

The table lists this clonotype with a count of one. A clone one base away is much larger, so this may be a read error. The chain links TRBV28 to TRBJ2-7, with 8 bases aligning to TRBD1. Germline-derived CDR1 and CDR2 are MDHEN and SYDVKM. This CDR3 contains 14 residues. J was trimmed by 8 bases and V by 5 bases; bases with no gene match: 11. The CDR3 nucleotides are TGTGCCAGCAGTAGGCCGGACAGGGTGTCCAAGCAGTACTTC. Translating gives CASSRPDRVSKQYF.

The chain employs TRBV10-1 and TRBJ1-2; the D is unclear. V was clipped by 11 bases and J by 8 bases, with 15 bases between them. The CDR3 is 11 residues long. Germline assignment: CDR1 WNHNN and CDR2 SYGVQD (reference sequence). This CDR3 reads CALPIYEGYTF. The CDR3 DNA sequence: TGCGCCCTCCCGATCTACGAGGGCTACACCTTC.

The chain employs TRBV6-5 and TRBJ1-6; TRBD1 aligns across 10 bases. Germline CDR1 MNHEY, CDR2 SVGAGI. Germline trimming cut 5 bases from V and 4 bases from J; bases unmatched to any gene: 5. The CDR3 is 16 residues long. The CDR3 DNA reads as TGTGCCAGCAGTAACCGGGACAGGGGTTATAATTCACCCCTCCACTTT. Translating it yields CASSNRDRGYNSPLHF.

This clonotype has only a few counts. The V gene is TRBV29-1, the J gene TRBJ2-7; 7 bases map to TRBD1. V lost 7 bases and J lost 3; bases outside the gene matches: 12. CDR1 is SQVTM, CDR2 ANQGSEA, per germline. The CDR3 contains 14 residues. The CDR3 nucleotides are TGCAGCGCCCCTTTGGACAGGACCTTCTACGAGCAGTACTTC. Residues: CSAPLDRTFYEQYF.

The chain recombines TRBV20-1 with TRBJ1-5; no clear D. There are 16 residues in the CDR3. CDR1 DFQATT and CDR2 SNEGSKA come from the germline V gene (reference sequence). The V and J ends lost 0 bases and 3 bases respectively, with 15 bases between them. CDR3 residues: CSARDIRSQINQPQHF. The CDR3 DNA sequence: TGCAGTGCTAGAGATATTAGGTCCCAAATCAATCAGCCCCAGCATTTT.

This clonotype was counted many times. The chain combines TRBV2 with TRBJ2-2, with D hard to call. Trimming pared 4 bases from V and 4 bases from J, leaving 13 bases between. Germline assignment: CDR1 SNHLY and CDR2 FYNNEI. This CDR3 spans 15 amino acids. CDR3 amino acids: CASSGNRVGTGELFF. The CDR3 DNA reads TGTGCCAGCAGTGGAAACAGAGTAGGCACCGGGGAGCTGTTTTTT.

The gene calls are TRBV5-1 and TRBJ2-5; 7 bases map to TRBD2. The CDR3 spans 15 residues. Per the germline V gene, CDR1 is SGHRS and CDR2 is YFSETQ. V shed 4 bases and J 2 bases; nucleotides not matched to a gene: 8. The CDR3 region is CASSPPGAGQETQYF. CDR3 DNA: TGCGCCAGCAGCCCACCGGGAGCGGGGCAAGAGACCCAGTACTTC.

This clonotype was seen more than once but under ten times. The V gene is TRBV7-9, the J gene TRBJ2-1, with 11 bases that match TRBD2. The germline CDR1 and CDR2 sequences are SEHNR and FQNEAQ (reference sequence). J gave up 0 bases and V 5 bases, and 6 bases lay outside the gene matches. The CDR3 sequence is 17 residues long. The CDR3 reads CASSPGTSGPSYNEQFF. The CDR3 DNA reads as TGTGCCAGCAGCCCCGGGACTAGCGGCCCCTCCTACAATGAGCAGTTCTTC.

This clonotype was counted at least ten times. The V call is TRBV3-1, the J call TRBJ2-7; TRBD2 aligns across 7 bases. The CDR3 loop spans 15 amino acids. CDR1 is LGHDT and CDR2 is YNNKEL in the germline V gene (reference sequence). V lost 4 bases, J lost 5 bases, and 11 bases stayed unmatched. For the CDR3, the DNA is TGTGCCAGCAGCCCACGGACTAGAGGGTTCAACGAGCAGTACTTC. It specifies CASSPRTRGFNEQYF.

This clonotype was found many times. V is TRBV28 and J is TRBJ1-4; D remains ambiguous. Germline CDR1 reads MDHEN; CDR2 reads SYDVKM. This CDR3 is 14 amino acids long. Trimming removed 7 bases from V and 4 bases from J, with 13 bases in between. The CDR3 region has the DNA TGTGCCAGCACCCCGACGGGTCATAATGAAAAACTGTTTTTT. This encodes CASTPTGHNEKLFF.

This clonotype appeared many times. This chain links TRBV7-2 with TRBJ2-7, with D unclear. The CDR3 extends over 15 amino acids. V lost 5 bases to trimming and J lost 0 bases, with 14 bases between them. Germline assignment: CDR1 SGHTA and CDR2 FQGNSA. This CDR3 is CASSRRLLSSYEQYF. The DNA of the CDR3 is TGTGCCAGCAGCCGCAGATTACTGAGCTCCTACGAGCAGTACTTC.

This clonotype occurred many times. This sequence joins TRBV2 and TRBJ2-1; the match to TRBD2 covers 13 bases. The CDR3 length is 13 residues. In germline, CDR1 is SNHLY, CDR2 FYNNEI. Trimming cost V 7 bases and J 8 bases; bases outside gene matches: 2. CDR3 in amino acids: CASTGLAGDEQFF. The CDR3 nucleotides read TGTGCCAGCACAGGACTAGCGGGAGATGAGCAGTTCTTC.

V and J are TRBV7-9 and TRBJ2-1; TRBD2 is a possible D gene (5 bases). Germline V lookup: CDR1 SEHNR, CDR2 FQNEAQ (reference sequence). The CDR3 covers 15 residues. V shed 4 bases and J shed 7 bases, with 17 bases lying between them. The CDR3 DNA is TGTGCCAGCAGCTCTCGGACTCTCGTGGGAAATGAGCAGTTCTTC. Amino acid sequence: CASSSRTLVGNEQFF.

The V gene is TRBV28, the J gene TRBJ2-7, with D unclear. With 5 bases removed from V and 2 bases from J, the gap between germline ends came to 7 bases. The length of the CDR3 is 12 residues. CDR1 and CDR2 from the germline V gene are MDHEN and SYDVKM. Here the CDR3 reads CASSIHTYEQYF. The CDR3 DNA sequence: TGTGCCAGCAGTATTCATACCTACGAGCAGTACTTC.

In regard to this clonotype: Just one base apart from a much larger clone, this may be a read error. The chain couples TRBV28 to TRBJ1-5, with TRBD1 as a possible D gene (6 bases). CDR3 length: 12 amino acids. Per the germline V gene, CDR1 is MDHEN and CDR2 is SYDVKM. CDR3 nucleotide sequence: TGTGGCAGCAGTTTAGCGGGGGCCGAGCAGCATTTT. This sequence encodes CGSSLAGAEQHF.

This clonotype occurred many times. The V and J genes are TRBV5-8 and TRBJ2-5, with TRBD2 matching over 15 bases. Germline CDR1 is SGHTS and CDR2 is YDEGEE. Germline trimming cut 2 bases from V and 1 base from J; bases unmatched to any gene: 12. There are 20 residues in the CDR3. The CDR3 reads CASSFRRTGTSGRTQETQYF. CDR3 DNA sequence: TGTGCCAGCAGCTTTAGGAGGACCGGGACTAGCGGGAGGACCCAAGAGACCCAGTACTTC.